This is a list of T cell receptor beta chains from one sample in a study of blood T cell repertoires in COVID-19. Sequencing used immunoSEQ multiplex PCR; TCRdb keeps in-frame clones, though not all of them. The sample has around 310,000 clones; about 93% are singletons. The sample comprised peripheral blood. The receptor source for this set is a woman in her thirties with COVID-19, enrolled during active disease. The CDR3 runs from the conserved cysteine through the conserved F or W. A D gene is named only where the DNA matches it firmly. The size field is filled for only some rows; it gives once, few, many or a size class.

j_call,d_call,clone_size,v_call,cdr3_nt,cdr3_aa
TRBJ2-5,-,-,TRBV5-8,TGTGCCAGCAGCTTTGCCACAGGCGGTCCTTTTCAAGAGACCCAGTACTTC,CASSFATGGPFQETQYF
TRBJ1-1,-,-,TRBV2,TGTGCCAGCAGGTTCAATGGAGGAGCTTTCTTT,CASRFNGGAFF
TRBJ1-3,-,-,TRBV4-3,TGCGCCAGCAGCCAAGATCGGAGGGGCTCTGGAAACACCATATATTTT,CASSQDRRGSGNTIYF
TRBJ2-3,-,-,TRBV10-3,TGTGCCATCAGCAGGAATACAGATACGCAGTATTTT,CAISRNTDTQYF
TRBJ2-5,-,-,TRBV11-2,TGTGCCAGCAGCTTAGATCTTATGCGGGACGCACGTAAAGAGACCCAGTACTTC,CASSLDLMRDARKETQYF
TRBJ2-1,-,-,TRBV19,TGTGCCAGCAAACGGGACTTTGCCTACAATGAGCAGTTCTTC,CASKRDFAYNEQFF
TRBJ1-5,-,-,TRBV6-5,TGTGCCAGCAGCCTTCAACTAGGTAGAGGTCAGCCCCAGCATTTT,CASSLQLGRGQPQHF
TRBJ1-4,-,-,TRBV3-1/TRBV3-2,TGTGCCAGCAGCCGGTTAGGGGGAATGGTGGATGAAAAACTGTTTTTT,CASSRLGGMVDEKLFF
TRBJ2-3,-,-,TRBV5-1,TGCGCCAGCAGCTTGGTGGAGAGCACAGATACGCAGTATTTT,CASSLVESTDTQYF
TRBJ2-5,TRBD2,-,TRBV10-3,TGTGCCATCAGCGGGACTACCACGGAAAAAGAGACCCAGTACTTC,CAISGTTTEKETQYF
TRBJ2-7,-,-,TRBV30,TGTGCCTGGCGCGATCAGGGGCATGAGTACGAGCAGTACTTC,CAWRDQGHEYEQYF
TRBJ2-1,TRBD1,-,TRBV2,TGTGCCAGCAGAGCCGGGACAGGGGACAATGAGCAGTTCTTC,CASRAGTGDNEQFF
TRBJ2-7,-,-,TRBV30,TGTGCCTGGAGTGGACAGTACGAGCAGTACTTC,CAWSGQYEQYF
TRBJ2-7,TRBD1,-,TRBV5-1,TGCGCCAGCAGCCTCACAGGGGACCCCTACGAGCAGTACTTC,CASSLTGDPYEQYF
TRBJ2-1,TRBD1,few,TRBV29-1,TGCAGCGTTGTTCAGGGGGCAGACCCTGAGCAGTTCTTC,CSVVQGADPEQFF
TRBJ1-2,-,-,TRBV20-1,TGCAGTGCTATAAACTATGGCTACACCTTC,CSAINYGYTF
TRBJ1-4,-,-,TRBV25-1,TGTGCCAGCAGCCTTCCAGGGTCTACTAATGAAAAACTGTTTTTT,CASSLPGSTNEKLFF
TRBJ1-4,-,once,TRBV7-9,TGTGCCAGCAGCCCGACAGGCGCCACTAATGAAAAACTGTTTTTT,CASSPTGATNEKLFF
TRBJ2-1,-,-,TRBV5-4,TGTGCCAGCAGACTAGGTTACAATGAGCAGTTCTTC,CASRLGYNEQFF
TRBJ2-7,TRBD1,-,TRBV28,TGTGCCAGCAGTTCCGGGACAGGGGCCTACGAGCAGTACTTC,CASSSGTGAYEQYF
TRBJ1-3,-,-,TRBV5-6,TGTGCCAGCAGCCCCGACCCAGCGGGGGGAAACACCATATATTTT,CASSPDPAGGNTIYF
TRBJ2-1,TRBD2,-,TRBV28,TGTGCCAGCAGTCCTAGCGGGAGTTTATACAATGAGCAGTTCTTC,CASSPSGSLYNEQFF
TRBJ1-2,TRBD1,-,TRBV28,TGTGCCAGCAGTAAGGGCCCAGGACAGGACTATGGCTACACCTTC,CASSKGPGQDYGYTF
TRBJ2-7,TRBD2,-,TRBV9,TGTGCCAGCAGCGTATCTAGCGGGAGCTCCTACGAGCAGTACTTC,CASSVSSGSSYEQYF
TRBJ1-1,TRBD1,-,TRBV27,TGTGCCAGCAGTTTATCACAGGGGGTGGATGAAGCTTTCTTT,CASSLSQGVDEAFF
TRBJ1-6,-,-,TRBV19,TGTGCCAGTAGTACTCAGCCCGGCAGGAATTCACCCCTCCACTTT,CASSTQPGRNSPLHF
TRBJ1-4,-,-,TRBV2,TGTGCCACCTCCCGGCCGGGGGGGACTAATGAAAAACTGTTTTTT,CATSRPGGTNEKLFF
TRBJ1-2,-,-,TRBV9,TGTGCCAGCAGCGTAGACGGTAACTATGGCTACACCTTC,CASSVDGNYGYTF
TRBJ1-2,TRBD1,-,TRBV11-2,TGTGCCAGCAGCTTACTTCTCGGGACAGGGAATGGCTACACCTTC,CASSLLLGTGNGYTF
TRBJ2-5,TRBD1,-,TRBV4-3,TGCGCCAGCAGCCAAGAGACAGGGAGAGGGGAGACCCAGTACTTC,CASSQETGRGETQYF
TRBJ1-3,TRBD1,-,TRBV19,TGTGCCAGTAGTTCGGGACAGCGGAGGGTGAACACCATATATTTT,CASSSGQRRVNTIYF
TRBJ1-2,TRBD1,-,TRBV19,TGTGCCAGTAGTCCCGAGGCAAGGACAGGCGGATATGGCTACACCTTC,CASSPEARTGGYGYTF
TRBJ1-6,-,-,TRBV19,TGTGCCAGTAGGGGAGGGTCATACGGTTCACCCCTCCACTTT,CASRGGSYGSPLHF
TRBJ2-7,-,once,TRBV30,TGTGCCTGGGGGAGGCAGGGAGGGGGCGAGCAGTACTTC,CAWGRQGGGEQYF
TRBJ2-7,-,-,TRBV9,TGTGCCAGCAGCGCCAGCGGACAGTCCTACGAGCAGTACTTC,CASSASGQSYEQYF
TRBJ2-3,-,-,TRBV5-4,TGTGCCAGCAGCTTACCTCGGGACTCCCGGGATACGCAGTATTTT,CASSLPRDSRDTQYF
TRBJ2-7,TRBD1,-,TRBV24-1,TGTGCCACCAGTGATTCCGGGACAGGGGGCCAGTACGAGCAGTACTTC,CATSDSGTGGQYEQYF
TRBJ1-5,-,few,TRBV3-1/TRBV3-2,TGTGCCAGCAGCCTAGGGGCCGGGGGAGGTGGGCAGCCCCAGCATTTT,CASSLGAGGGGQPQHF
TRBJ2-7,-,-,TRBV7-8,TGTGCCAGCAGCTTAGTCCAGGGTGGCATGGACGAGCAGTACTTC,CASSLVQGGMDEQYF
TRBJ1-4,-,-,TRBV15,TGTGCCACCAGCAGTGTGAGGTGGGCAACTAATGAAAAACTGTTTTTT,CATSSVRWATNEKLFF
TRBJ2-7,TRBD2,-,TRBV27,TGTGCCAGCAGCCGCACCTCCGGGACTAGCTCCTACGAGCAGTACTTC,CASSRTSGTSSYEQYF
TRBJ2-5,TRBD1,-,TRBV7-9,TGTGCCAGCAGCTCCGGGACAGGGGGCGGTGAGACCCAGTACTTC,CASSSGTGGGETQYF
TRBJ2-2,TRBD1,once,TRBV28,TGTGCCAGCAGTTTTCGGACAGGGTCGGGCGGGGAGCTGTTTTTT,CASSFRTGSGGELFF
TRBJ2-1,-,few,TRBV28,TGTGCCAGCAGTTTTTATGATGGCGGGTGGTCCTACAATGAGCAGTTCTTC,CASSFYDGGWSYNEQFF
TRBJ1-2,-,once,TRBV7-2,TGTGCCAGCAGCTTAGGGGCCTTCTATGGCTACACCTTC,CASSLGAFYGYTF
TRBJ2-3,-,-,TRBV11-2,TGTGCCAGCAGCTTAAAAGGCGGGCAGGGGCAAGATACGCAGTATTTT,CASSLKGGQGQDTQYF
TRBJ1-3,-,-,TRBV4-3,TGCGCCAGCAGCCTGGCCAGCTCTGGAAACACCATATATTTT,CASSLASSGNTIYF
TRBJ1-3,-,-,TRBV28,TGTGCCAGCAGTTCACAGGGATCTGGAAACACCATATATTTT,CASSSQGSGNTIYF
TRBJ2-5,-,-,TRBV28,TGTGCCAGCAGCCCCGGGGAGACCCAGTACTTC,CASSPGETQYF
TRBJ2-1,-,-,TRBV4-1,TGCGCCAGCAGCCAGGGTAGCGGAAATGAGCAGTTCTTC,CASSQGSGNEQFF
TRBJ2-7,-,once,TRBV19,TGTGCCAGTAGTTTCGGGAGCCAGGTCGAGCAGTACTTC,CASSFGSQVEQYF
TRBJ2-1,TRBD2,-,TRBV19,TGTGCCAGTAGTATTCTCTCTAGCGGACCCTACAATGAGCAGTTCTTC,CASSILSSGPYNEQFF
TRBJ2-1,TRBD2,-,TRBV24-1,TGTGCCACCAGTGAACCCGGGACTAGAGAGTACAATGAGCAGTTCTTC,CATSEPGTREYNEQFF
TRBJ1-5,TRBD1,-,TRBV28,TGTGCCAGCCAAAACAGGGGGCCCAATCAGCCCCAGCATTTT,CASQNRGPNQPQHF
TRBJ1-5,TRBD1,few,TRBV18,TGTGCCAGCTCACCAGAGGGGGCCGGCAATCAGCCCCAGCATTTT,CASSPEGAGNQPQHF
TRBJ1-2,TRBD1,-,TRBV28,TGTGCCAGCAGCCCTCCCACAGGGGGCAGTGGCTACACCTTC,CASSPPTGGSGYTF
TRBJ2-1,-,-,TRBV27,TGTGCCAGCACAGGGGGAGGTTTCTACAATGAGCAGTTCTTC,CASTGGGFYNEQFF
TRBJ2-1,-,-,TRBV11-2,TGTGCCAGCAGCTTAGAATTCAGCAATGAGCAGTTCTTC,CASSLEFSNEQFF
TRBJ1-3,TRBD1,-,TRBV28,TGTGCCAGCAGTTTGGACAGGGCCTCTGGAAACACCATATATTTT,CASSLDRASGNTIYF
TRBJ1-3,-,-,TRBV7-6,TGTGCCAGCAGCTTGGGGGGACCTGACTCTGGAAACACCATATATTTT,CASSLGGPDSGNTIYF